Presented here are 5 T cell receptor beta chains from one specimen sequenced in a study of T cells in Graves' hyperthyroidism and ophthalmopathy. Researchers amplified the TCR beta CDR3 regions from RNA transcripts. With the HTBI primer set, the TCR CDR3 went through a first round of RT-PCR. TCRdb used MiXCR to reprocess the multiplex PCR reads, holding one entry per CDR3 protein. This table holds around 720,000 distinct CDR3 sequences, about 35% found once. Sequenced material: blood. The receptors here all came from a middle-aged woman with Graves' hyperthyroidism.

This CDR3 is CASSPLWRNTGELFF. The CDR3 bases are TGTGCCAGCAGCCCGTTGTGGCGGAACACCGGGGAGCTGTTTTTT. This chain links TRBV11-2 with TRBJ2-2; D call uncertain. V was cut by 5 bases and J by 1 base, with 11 bases left in between. The CDR3 runs to 15 residues. Looked up from germline, CDR1 is SGHAT and CDR2 is FQNNGV.

The rearrangement links TRBV4-3 to TRBJ2-7; TRBD1 agrees at 7 bases. V shed 0 bases and J 2 bases; nucleotides not matched to a gene: 4. CDR1 and CDR2 (germline): LGHNA, YSLEER. This CDR3 spans 15 amino acids. The CDR3 DNA is TGCGCCAGCAGCCAAGATGCGGACAGGCCCTACGAGCAGTACTTC. Its translation is CASSQDADRPYEQYF.

J is TRBJ2-7 and V is TRBV7-9, with 12 bases aligning to TRBD2. The DNA end favors TRBJ2-1, so the J call may be wrong. The CDR3 is made up of 19 amino acids. Per the germline V gene, CDR1 is SEHNR and CDR2 is FQNEAQ (reference sequence). DNA for the CDR3: TGTGCCAGCAGTTCTACCGGGACTAGCGGGTCGGGCTCCTACAATGAGCAGTTCTTC. It yields the protein CASSSTGTSGSGSYNEQFF.

The V gene is TRBV27, the J gene TRBJ1-2; D unresolved. V lost 1 base, J lost 4 bases, and 19 bases lay in between. Germline CDR1 and CDR2: MNHEY and SMNVEV (reference sequence). The CDR3 consists of 17 residues. The CDR3 DNA follows: TGTGCCAGCAGTTTATTGAGGAAATCCCCCCCCCTCTATGGCTACACCTTC. This gives the protein CASSLLRKSPPLYGYTF.

This chain joins TRBV7-3 and TRBJ1-6; D is possibly TRBD1 (6 bases). This CDR3 has 16 residues. V was shortened by 6 bases and J by 14 bases, with 26 bases between the two germline ends. The germline V gene has CDR1 SGHTA and CDR2 FQGTGA. The CDR3 DNA follows: TGTGCCAGCAGTTACGGTCCTCAGAGGGGGTCTTCGGCCCTCCACTTT. It yields the protein CASSYGPQRGSSALHF.